These T cell receptor beta chains were read from a single sample in a study of PD-1 blockade in classical Hodgkin lymphoma. Clones were read by immunoSEQ multiplex PCR, and TCRdb kept only the in-frame ones, dropping some. The data contain about 40,000 clones, approximately 87% of them seen just once; the ten biggest clones take up about 10%. Sequenced here: peripheral blood mononuclear cells (PBMCs), sampled at baseline. The receptors were sampled from a human donor with classical Hodgkin lymphoma. The CDR3 runs from the conserved cysteine through the conserved F or W. D genes are given only for firm matches. Clone size is stated in some rows and not others, as once, few, many or a class when expanded.

. | TRBJ2-1 | . | TRBV2 | 12 | CASSVGIRGQFF | TGTGCCAGCAGTGTGGGGATTAGGGGGCAGTTCTTC
. | TRBJ2-7 | TRBD2 | TRBV27 | 16 | CASSFPSILAVYEQYF | TGTGCCAGCAGTTTCCCTTCGATCCTAGCGGTATACGAGCAGTACTTC
. | TRBJ2-1 | . | TRBV2 | 12 | CASSETRGEQFF | TGTGCCAGCAGTGAAACCCGGGGGGAGCAGTTCTTC
once | TRBJ2-7 | . | TRBV10-3 | 13 | CAISERGGDEQYF | TGTGCCATCAGTGAAAGGGGTGGAGACGAGCAGTACTTC
. | TRBJ1-2 | . | TRBV5-4 | 13 | CASPRRQGGGYTF | TGTGCCAGCCCCCGGCGGCAGGGAGGCGGCTACACCTTC
. | TRBJ2-1 | . | TRBV7-6 | 17 | CASSLGSRPDGNNEQFF | TGTGCCAGCAGCTTAGGGTCACGTCCGGACGGAAACAATGAGCAGTTCTTC
. | TRBJ2-1 | TRBD2 | TRBV10-3 | 16 | CAISESGRGTYNEQFF | TGTGCCATCAGTGAGTCTGGGCGGGGGACCTACAATGAGCAGTTCTTC
. | TRBJ1-2 | . | TRBV25-1 | 15 | CASSDGGGAGYGYTF | TGTGCCAGCAGTGATGGCGGTGGGGCGGGCTATGGCTACACCTTC
. | TRBJ1-2 | . | TRBV7-9 | 13 | CASSNAPGDGYTF | TGTGCCAGCAGCAACGCCCCGGGGGATGGCTACACCTTC
. | TRBJ2-5 | . | TRBV5-1 | 13 | CASSVTGPETQYF | TGCGCCAGCAGCGTGACAGGTCCGGAGACCCAGTACTTC
. | TRBJ2-5 | TRBD2 | TRBV4-1 | 18 | CASSLYGASGGPGETQYF | TGCGCCAGCAGCCTCTACGGGGCATCGGGAGGGCCCGGAGAGACCCAGTACTTC
. | TRBJ1-1 | TRBD1 | TRBV19 | 14 | CASRVRGRDTEAFF | TGTGCCAGTAGGGTCAGGGGGCGCGACACTGAAGCTTTCTTT
. | TRBJ2-3 | . | TRBV7-2 | 15 | CASSSGPWSTDTQYF | TGTGCCAGCAGCTCCGGACCGTGGAGCACAGATACGCAGTATTTT
once | TRBJ2-5 | . | TRBV9 | 13 | CASSVSSQETQYF | TGTGCCAGCAGCGTAAGCAGCCAAGAGACCCAGTACTTC
. | TRBJ2-7 | TRBD1 | TRBV28 | 16 | CASRPAGTGLSYEQYF | TGTGCCAGCAGGCCCGCCGGGACAGGGTTATCCTACGAGCAGTACTTC
. | TRBJ1-1 | TRBD1 | TRBV19 | 14 | CASSMDRTNTEAFF | TGTGCCAGTAGTATGGACAGGACGAACACTGAAGCTTTCTTT
. | TRBJ2-6 | . | TRBV11-3 | 15 | CASSSRQTGANVLTF | TGTGCCAGCAGCTCTCGACAGACTGGGGCCAACGTCCTGACTTTC
. | TRBJ1-4 | TRBD1 | TRBV25-1 | 15 | CASSDGQDSNEKLFF | TGTGCCAGCAGTGATGGACAGGACTCTAATGAAAAACTGTTTTTT
few | TRBJ1-2 | TRBD1 | TRBV6-5 | 13 | CASRHRDRSGYTF | TGTGCCAGCAGGCACCGGGACAGGTCTGGCTACACCTTC
. | TRBJ1-1 | . | TRBV1 | 17 | CTSLPGQGHVGDTEAFF | TGCACCAGCCTACCAGGACAGGGTCATGTCGGGGACACTGAAGCTTTCTTT
. | TRBJ2-5 | . | TRBV2 | 13 | CASRTDKQETQYF | TGTGCCAGCAGGACGGACAAACAAGAGACCCAGTACTTC
. | TRBJ2-7 | . | TRBV6-5 | 14 | CASSYSGLRGEQYF | TGTGCCAGCAGTTACTCGGGATTGCGGGGCGAGCAGTACTTC
. | TRBJ2-7 | . | TRBV21-1 | 17 | CASSSPGQGGKFDEQYF | TGTGCCAGCAGCTCCCCGGGACAGGGTGGTAAGTTCGACGAGCAGTACTTC
. | TRBJ2-1 | TRBD2 | TRBV11-1 | 14 | CASSKRGLAGPQFF | TGTGCCAGCAGCAAAAGAGGACTAGCGGGACCGCAGTTCTTC
. | TRBJ1-2 | TRBD1 | TRBV5-1 | 16 | CASSLDPGTGNYGYTF | TGCGCCAGCAGCTTGGACCCCGGGACAGGGAACTATGGCTACACCTTC
. | TRBJ2-1 | . | TRBV2 | 13 | CASSEEGGGSRFF | TGTGCCAGCAGTGAGGAGGGAGGGGGGTCCAGGTTCTTC
. | TRBJ2-5 | . | TRBV28 | 14 | CASSFPGDQETQYF | TGTGCCAGCAGTTTCCCCGGAGACCAAGAGACCCAGTACTTC
. | TRBJ1-1 | TRBD1 | TRBV2 | 15 | CASSLQGALNTEAFF | TGTGCCAGCAGTTTACAGGGGGCCTTAAACACTGAAGCTTTCTTT